This T cell receptor beta chain was found in a study of blood T cell repertoires in COVID-19. Study background: Sample material is recorded as cDNA or gDNA derived from T cells, B-cell-depleted T cells, or PBMCs.

Authors' data handling: The assay estimated nucleated cells by amplifying reference gene primers. Here immunoSEQ multiplex PCR was the method, and the copy in TCRdb shows in-frame clones only, minus some. V and J calls and clone size are as listed in that table; D and trimming were resolved from the DNA. The table lists under 350,000 clones, approximately 90% of them singletons. CDR1 SNHLY and CDR2 FYNNEI come from the germline V gene. V was clipped by 2 bases and J by 0 bases, with 10 bases between them. The CDR3 has 15 amino acids. V is TRBV2 and J is TRBJ1-1; no reliable D call. Material: peripheral blood. This receptor was identified in a man aged 40-55 years with acute or convalescent COVID-19. CDR3 nucleotides: TGTGCCAGCAGTGAATACACGGGAATGAACACTGAAGCTTTCTTT. It yields the protein CASSEYTGMNTEAFF.